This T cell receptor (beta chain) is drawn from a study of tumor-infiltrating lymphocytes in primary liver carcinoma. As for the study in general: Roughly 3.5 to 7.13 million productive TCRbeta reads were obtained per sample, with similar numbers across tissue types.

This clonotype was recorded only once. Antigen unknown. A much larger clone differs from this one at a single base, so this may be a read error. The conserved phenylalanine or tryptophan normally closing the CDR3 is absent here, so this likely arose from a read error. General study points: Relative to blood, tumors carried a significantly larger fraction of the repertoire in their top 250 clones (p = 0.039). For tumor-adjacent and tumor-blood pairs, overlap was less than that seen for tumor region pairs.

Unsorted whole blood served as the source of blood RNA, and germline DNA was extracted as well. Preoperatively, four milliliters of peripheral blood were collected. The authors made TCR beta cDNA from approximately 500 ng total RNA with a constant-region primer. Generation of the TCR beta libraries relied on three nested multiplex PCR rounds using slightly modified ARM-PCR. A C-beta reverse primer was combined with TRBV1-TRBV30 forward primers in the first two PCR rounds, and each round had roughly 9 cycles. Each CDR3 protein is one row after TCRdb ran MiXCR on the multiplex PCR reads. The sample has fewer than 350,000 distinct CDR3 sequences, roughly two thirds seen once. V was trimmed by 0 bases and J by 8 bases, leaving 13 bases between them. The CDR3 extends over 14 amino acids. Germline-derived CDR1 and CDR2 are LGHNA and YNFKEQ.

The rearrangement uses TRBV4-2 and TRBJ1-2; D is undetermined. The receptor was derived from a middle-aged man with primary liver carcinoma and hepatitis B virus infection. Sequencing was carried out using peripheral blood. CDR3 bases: TGTGCCAGCAGCCAAGATTCGAGGATTCGGGGCTACACCCTC. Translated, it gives CASSQDSRIRGYTL.